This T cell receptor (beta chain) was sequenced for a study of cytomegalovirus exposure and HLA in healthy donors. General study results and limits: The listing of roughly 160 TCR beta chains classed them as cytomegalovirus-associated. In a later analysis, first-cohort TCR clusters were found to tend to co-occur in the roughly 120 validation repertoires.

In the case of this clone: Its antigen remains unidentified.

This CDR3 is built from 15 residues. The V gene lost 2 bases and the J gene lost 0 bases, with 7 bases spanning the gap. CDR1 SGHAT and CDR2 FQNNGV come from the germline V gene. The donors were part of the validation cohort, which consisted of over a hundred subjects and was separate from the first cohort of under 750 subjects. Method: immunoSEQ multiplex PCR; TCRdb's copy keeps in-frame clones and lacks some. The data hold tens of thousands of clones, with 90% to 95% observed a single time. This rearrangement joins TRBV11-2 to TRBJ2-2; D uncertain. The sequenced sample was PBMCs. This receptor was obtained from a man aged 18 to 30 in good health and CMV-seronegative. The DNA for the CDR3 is TGTGCCAGCAGCTTATACTTTTCGAACACCGGGGAGCTGTTTTTT. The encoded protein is CASSLYFSNTGELFF.